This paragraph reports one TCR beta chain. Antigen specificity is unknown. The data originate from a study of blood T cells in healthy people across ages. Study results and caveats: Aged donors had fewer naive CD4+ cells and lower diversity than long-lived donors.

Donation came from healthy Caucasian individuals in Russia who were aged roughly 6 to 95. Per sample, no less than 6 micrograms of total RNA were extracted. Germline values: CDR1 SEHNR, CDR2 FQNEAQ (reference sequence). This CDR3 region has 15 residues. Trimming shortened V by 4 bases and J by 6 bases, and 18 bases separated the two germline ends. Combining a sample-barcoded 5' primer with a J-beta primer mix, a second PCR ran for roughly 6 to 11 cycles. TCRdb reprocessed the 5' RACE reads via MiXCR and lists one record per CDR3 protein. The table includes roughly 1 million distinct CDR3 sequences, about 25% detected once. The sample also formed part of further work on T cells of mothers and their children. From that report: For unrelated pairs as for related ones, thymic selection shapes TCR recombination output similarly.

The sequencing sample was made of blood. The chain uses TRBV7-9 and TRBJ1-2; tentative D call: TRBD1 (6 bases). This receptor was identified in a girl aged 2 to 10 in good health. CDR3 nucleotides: TGTGCCAGCAGCTCCGCTGAGGTCGGGGGCGATGGCTACACCTTC. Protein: CASSSAEVGGDGYTF.